Shown below are 26 T cell receptor beta chains from a single sample sequenced in a study of blood T cell repertoires in COVID-19. Repertoires were generated with immunoSEQ multiplex PCR, while TCRdb's copy carries only in-frame clones and drops some. The data show a few hundred thousand clones, roughly 85% seen once. Sample: peripheral blood. The receptors were gathered from a human donor in a cohort sampled during active COVID-19.

The chain recombines TRBV2 with TRBJ2-3; the match to TRBD2 covers 8 bases. The CDR3 has 14 amino acids. Trimming cost V 7 bases and J 0 bases; bases outside gene matches: 3. From germline, CDR1 is SNHLY and CDR2 FYNNEI. In DNA, the CDR3 is TGTGCCAGCAAGGGCGGGGGGAGCACAGATACGCAGTATTTT. Its translation is CASKGGGSTDTQYF.

This clone was detected ten times or more. J is TRBJ2-1 and V is TRBV6-5; 7 bases are a match to TRBD2. The junction had 6 bases not matched to a gene; V was cut back by 5 bases and J by 5 bases. In germline, CDR1 is MNHEY, CDR2 SVGAGI. This CDR3 is 14 amino acids long. CDR3 DNA sequence: TGTGCCAGCAGTCGAGGACTAGTCCACAATGAGCAGTTCTTC. Its protein product is CASSRGLVHNEQFF.

The rearrangement joins TRBV18 to TRBJ2-1; TRBD2 aligns across 12 bases. V dropped 5 bases and J dropped 7; count of bases not matched to a gene: 6. The germline CDR1 and CDR2 sequences are KGHSH and LQKENI. This CDR3 region has 15 residues. CDR3 region: CASSATSGGRNEQFF. CDR3 coding DNA: TGTGCCAGCTCAGCAACTAGCGGGGGGAGGAATGAGCAGTTCTTC.

The chain combines TRBV27 with TRBJ2-2; D possibly corresponds to TRBD1 (5 bases). This CDR3 contains 14 residues. Germline-derived CDR1 and CDR2 are MNHEY and SMNVEV (reference sequence). V lost 5 bases and J 1 base, leaving 8 bases between the germline ends. CDR3 coding DNA: TGTGCCAGCAGTCAAGACAGGAACACCGGGGAGCTGTTTTTT. This codes for CASSQDRNTGELFF.

The chain links TRBV7-6 to TRBJ2-2; the D gene is possibly TRBD2 (5 bases). The CDR3 extends over 14 amino acids. V was clipped by 1 base and J by 6 bases, with 9 bases between them. From germline, CDR1 is SGHVS and CDR2 FNYEAQ. CDR3 loop: CASSLGGSPGELFF. CDR3 DNA sequence: TGTGCCAGCAGCTTAGGTGGGAGTCCCGGGGAGCTGTTTTTT.

DNA of the CDR3: TGTGCCATCAGGATACAGGAGAACACTGAAGCTTTCTTT. Its protein product is CAIRIQENTEAFF. This chain connects TRBV10-3 to TRBJ1-1, with D perhaps TRBD1 (5 bases). Germline V lookup: CDR1 ENHRY, CDR2 SYGVKD. Deletions cut 6 bases from V and 1 base from J, with 9 bases between. The length of the CDR3 is 13 residues.

This clone turned up a few times. The chain employs TRBV3-1 (or the pseudogene TRBV3-2) and TRBJ1-5; D may be TRBD1 (6 bases). Trimming took off 3 bases at V and 6 bases at J, with 12 bases between the two ends. Germline V lookup: CDR1 LGHDT, CDR2 YNNKEL (reference sequence). This CDR3 has 14 amino acids. This CDR3 is CASSHSTGPQPQHF. The CDR3 DNA reads TGTGCCAGCAGCCATTCGACAGGACCTCAGCCCCAGCATTTT.

This chain connects TRBV11-3 to TRBJ1-5; the D gene is possibly TRBD1 (6 bases). Between the trimmed V and J ends, which lost 8 bases and 3 bases, there was a span of 14 bases. Looked up from germline, CDR1 is SGHNT and CDR2 is YENEEA. The CDR3 consists of 14 residues. The CDR3 spells CASPMGGANQPQHF. CDR3 coding DNA: TGTGCCAGCCCAATGGGGGGGGCCAATCAGCCCCAGCATTTT.

V usage is TRBV12-5 and J usage is TRBJ2-7; a weak D match, TRBD2 (5 bases). Trimming stripped 0 bases from V and 7 bases from J, with 19 bases between. The CDR3 extends over 16 amino acids. CDR1 and CDR2 (germline): LGHNT, FRNRAP. The CDR3, as DNA: TGTGCTAGTGGTTTGGTAAGAGGGAAAAGAATGGGAGAGCAGTACTTC. Its translation: CASGLVRGKRMGEQYF.

This clone has a count of ten or more. This sample also contains other DNA sequences that code for the same CDR3. The chain employs TRBV7-2 and TRBJ2-3, with D hard to call. Germline V gene data show CDR1 as SGHTA and CDR2 as FQGNSA. This CDR3 is built from 12 residues. V was cut by 3 bases and J by 6 bases, with 7 bases left in between. The CDR3 nucleotides are TGTGCCAGCAGCTTTAGTGGTGATACGCAGTATTTT. Its translation: CASSFSGDTQYF.

The chain is built from TRBV24-1 and TRBJ2-2; D might be TRBD2 (5 bases). The CDR3 totals 16 residues. CDR1 and CDR2 (germline): KGHDR, SFDVKD. The V gene lost 4 bases and the J gene lost 0 bases, with 11 bases spanning the gap. For the CDR3, the DNA is TGTGCCACCAGTGACTGGGAGACGGCGAACACCGGGGAGCTGTTTTTT. Translating it yields CATSDWETANTGELFF.

In its sample, this clone was seen once. V is TRBV19 and J is TRBJ2-1; TRBD2 might be the D (6 bases). Trimming left V 2 bases short and J 0 bases short, with 14 bases between. The CDR3 contains 17 residues. Per germline, CDR1 LNHDA and CDR2 SQIVND (reference sequence). The CDR3 spells CASSITRRGASYNEQFF. The CDR3 DNA reads TGTGCCAGTAGTATAACTCGGCGGGGTGCCTCCTACAATGAGCAGTTCTTC.

The rearrangement links TRBV9 to TRBJ2-7, with TRBD2 matching over 8 bases. This CDR3 contains 15 residues. V lost 4 bases to trimming and J lost 0 bases; unmatched junction nucleotides: 6. Germline V lookup: CDR1 SGDLS, CDR2 YYNGEE. This chain's CDR3 is CASSPERGPSYEQYF. CDR3 nucleotide sequence: TGTGCCAGCAGCCCAGAGCGGGGGCCCTCCTACGAGCAGTACTTC.

This chain uses TRBV29-1 with TRBJ2-3; 14 nucleotides agree with TRBD2. CDR1 and CDR2 (germline): SQVTM, ANQGSEA. The V segment lost 6 bases and the J segment 0 bases; nucleotides outside the gene matches: 8. This CDR3 contains 17 residues. CDR3 region: CSVPRTSGGYSTDTQYF. CDR3 DNA: TGCAGCGTCCCCCGGACTAGCGGGGGGTATAGCACAGATACGCAGTATTTT.

The chain employs TRBV10-1 and TRBJ2-3; D is undetermined. V was clipped by 1 base and J by 0 bases, with 8 bases between them. This CDR3 spans 15 amino acids. CDR1 and CDR2 (germline): WNHNN, SYGVQD (reference sequence). The CDR3 region has the DNA TGCGCCAGCAGTGAGTGGAGCGCTAGCACAGATACGCAGTATTTT. Translated: CASSEWSASTDTQYF.

The genes are TRBV7-2 and TRBJ2-2; a possible D gene is TRBD1 (6 bases). The germline CDR1 and CDR2 sequences are SGHTA and FQGNSA. This CDR3 region has 15 residues. V was clipped by 2 bases and J by 1 base, with 8 bases between them. The CDR3 region is CASSLFRGNTGELFF. CDR3 DNA: TGTGCCAGCAGCTTATTCAGGGGGAACACCGGGGAGCTGTTTTTT.

V and J are TRBV19 and TRBJ1-5; D may be TRBD1 (5 bases). Deletions cut 1 base from V and 9 bases from J, with 13 bases between. The germline V gene has CDR1 LNHDA and CDR2 SQIVND (reference sequence). The CDR3 totals 14 residues. CDR3 sequence (DNA): TGTGCCAGTAGTATAGCGCCAGGGCCAAGGCCCCAGCATTTT. Its protein is CASSIAPGPRPQHF.

V is TRBV12-3 or TRBV12-4 and J is TRBJ2-7; TRBD1 is a possible D gene (6 bases). The CDR3 runs 12 residues. Trimming removed 8 bases at V and 1 base at J, with 9 bases between. The CDR3 DNA reads TGTGCCAGCCTCGGACAGTCCTACGAGCAGTACTTC. Translating gives CASLGQSYEQYF.

This sequence joins TRBV29-1 and TRBJ2-5; 8 nucleotides align to TRBD1. Germline CDR1 SQVTM, CDR2 ANQGSEA. CDR3 length: 14 amino acids. J was trimmed by 5 bases and V by 6 bases; bases with no gene match: 11. The CDR3 reads CSVATGARSETQYF. The DNA of the CDR3 is TGCAGCGTCGCGACAGGGGCGAGGTCGGAGACCCAGTACTTC.

This chain joins TRBV30 and TRBJ1-1; D unresolved. Germline CDR1 and CDR2: GTSNPN and SVGIG (reference sequence). V shed 0 bases and J shed 0 bases, with 5 bases lying between them. This CDR3 region has 13 residues. Written as DNA, the CDR3 is TGTGCCTGGAGTGTACTTATGAACACTGAAGCTTTCTTT. Protein product: CAWSVLMNTEAFF.

The chain couples TRBV30 to TRBJ1-2, with TRBD1 matching over 10 bases. The germline gives CDR1 GTSNPN, CDR2 SVGIG (reference sequence). Trimming removed 2 bases from V and 8 bases from J; junction bases left unmatched: 5. The CDR3 runs 13 residues. Here the CDR3 reads CAWSSTGGGGYTF. CDR3 nucleotide sequence: TGTGCCTGGAGTTCGACAGGGGGCGGCGGCTACACCTTC.

This clone was observed once. The chain joins TRBV6-5 to TRBJ2-7; D is uncertain. The germline V gene has CDR1 MNHEY and CDR2 SVGAGI. V lost 10 bases, J lost 1 base, and 8 bases lay in between. The CDR3 length is 11 residues. The CDR3, as DNA: TGTGCCACCGGTTTTTCCTACGAGCAGTACTTC. Its protein is CATGFSYEQYF.

This CDR3 reads CASSQLAGATNYEQYF. In DNA, the CDR3 is TGTGCCAGCAGCCAATTAGCGGGCGCCACAAATTACGAGCAGTACTTC. This chain connects TRBV3-1 (or the pseudogene TRBV3-2) to TRBJ2-7; 7 bases fit TRBD2. CDR1 and CDR2 (germline): LGHDT, YNNKEL (reference sequence). This CDR3 is built from 16 residues. Trimming cost V 2 bases and J 4 bases; bases outside gene matches: 11.

The chain recombines TRBV6-5 with TRBJ1-1, with D maybe TRBD1 (6 bases). The CDR3 runs 13 residues. Germline CDR1 MNHEY, CDR2 SVGAGI. The ends were cut back, 7 bases at V and 4 bases at J, with 13 bases in the middle. In nucleotides, the CDR3 is TGTGCCAGCACTCGGACAGTTCGCACTGAAGCTTTCTTT. It specifies CASTRTVRTEAFF.

This rearrangement joins TRBV27 to TRBJ1-2, with D tentatively TRBD1 (6 bases). The CDR3 loop spans 15 amino acids. Germline CDR1 and CDR2: MNHEY and SMNVEV (reference sequence). V lost 5 bases and J 8 bases, leaving 21 bases between the germline ends. CDR3 sequence: CASSIHLQGKEGYTF. In nucleotides, the CDR3 is TGTGCCAGCAGTATCCATTTACAGGGAAAAGAAGGCTACACCTTC.

V and J are TRBV27 and TRBJ1-5; unclear D gene. Germline V gene lookup returns CDR1 MNHEY and CDR2 SMNVEV (reference sequence). The CDR3 loop spans 12 amino acids. V was shortened by 1 base and J by 7 bases, with 5 bases between the two germline ends. For the CDR3, the DNA is TGTGCCAGCAGTTTATACGGGCAGCCCCAGCATTTT. This gives the protein CASSLYGQPQHF.